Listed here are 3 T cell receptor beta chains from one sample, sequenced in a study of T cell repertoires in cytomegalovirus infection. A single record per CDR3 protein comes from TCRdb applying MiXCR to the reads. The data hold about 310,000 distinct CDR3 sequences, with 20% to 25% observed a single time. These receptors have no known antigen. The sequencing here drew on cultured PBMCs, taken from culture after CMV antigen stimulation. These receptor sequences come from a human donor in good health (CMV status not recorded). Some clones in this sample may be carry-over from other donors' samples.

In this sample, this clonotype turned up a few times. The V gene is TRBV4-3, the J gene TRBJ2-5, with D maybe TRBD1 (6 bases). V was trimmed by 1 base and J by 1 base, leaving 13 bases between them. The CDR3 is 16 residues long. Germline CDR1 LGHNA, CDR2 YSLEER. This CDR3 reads CASSQGFQGGQETQYF. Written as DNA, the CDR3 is TGCGCCAGCAGCCAAGGGTTCCAAGGGGGCCAAGAGACCCAGTACTTC.

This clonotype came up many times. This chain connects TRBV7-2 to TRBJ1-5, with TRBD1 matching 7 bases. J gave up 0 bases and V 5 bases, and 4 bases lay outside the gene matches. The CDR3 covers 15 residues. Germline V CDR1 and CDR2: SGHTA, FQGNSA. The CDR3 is CASSHGQDSNQPQHF. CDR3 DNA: TGTGCCAGCAGCCACGGACAGGATAGCAATCAGCCCCAGCATTTT.

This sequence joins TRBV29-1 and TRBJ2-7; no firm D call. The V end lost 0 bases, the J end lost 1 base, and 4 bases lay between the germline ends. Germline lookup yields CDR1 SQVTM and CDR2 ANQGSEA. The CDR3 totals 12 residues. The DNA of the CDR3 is TGCAGCGTTGAAGACTATTCCTACGAGCAGTACTTC. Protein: CSVEDYSYEQYF.